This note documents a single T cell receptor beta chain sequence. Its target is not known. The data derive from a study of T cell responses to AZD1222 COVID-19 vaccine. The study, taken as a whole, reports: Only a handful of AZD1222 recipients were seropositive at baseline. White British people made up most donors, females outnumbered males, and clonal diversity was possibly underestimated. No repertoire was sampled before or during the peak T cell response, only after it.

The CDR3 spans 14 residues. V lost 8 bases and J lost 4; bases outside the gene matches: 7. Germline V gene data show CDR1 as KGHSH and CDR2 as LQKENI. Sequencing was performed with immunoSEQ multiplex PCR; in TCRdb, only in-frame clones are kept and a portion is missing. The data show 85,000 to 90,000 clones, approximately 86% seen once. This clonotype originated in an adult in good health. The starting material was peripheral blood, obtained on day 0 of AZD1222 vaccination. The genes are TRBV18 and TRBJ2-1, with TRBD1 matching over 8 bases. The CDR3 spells CASADRGTYNEQFF. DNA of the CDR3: TGTGCCAGCGCTGACAGGGGAACTTACAATGAGCAGTTCTTC.